The entry below gives a single T cell receptor beta chain sequence along with its context. The antigen is undetermined. The CDR3 covers 14 residues. CDR1 and CDR2 (germline): MNHEY, SMNVEV (reference sequence). The V segment lost 5 bases and the J segment 9 bases; nucleotides outside the gene matches: 10. The data were obtained in a study of cytomegalovirus exposure and HLA in healthy donors. The overall study: Inside one of the first data releases sat around 80 million unique TCRs taken from HLA-typed donors. Study-wide points: In vitro confirmation showed three CMV-associated chains to be CMV antigen specific. As a later analysis showed, a missense DCLRE1C variant was linked to trimming of TCR beta V- and J-genes. At a 0.05 false discovery rate, a later analysis found about 17,000 TCR beta sequences to be associated with HLA alleles.

In the PCR, 60 Vbeta and 13 Jbeta primers were used. Assay used: immunoSEQ multiplex PCR; TCRdb lists only in-frame clones, some missing. The data hold 150,000 to 200,000 clones, with around 68% observed a single time. This chain uses TRBV27 with TRBJ1-5; 7 nucleotides align to TRBD1. Material: PBMCs. This sequence originates from a man aged 35 to 55 in good health and CMV-seronegative. The DNA for the CDR3 is TGTGCCAGCAGTAGGGTCACAGGGGAAGGGCCCCAGCATTTT. As protein: CASSRVTGEGPQHF.